The T cell receptor (beta chain) under discussion was sequenced for a study of cytomegalovirus exposure and HLA in healthy donors. Per the germline V gene, CDR1 is SGHNT and CDR2 is YYREEE (reference sequence). CDR3 length equals 14 residues. With 4 bases clipped from V and 4 bases from J, the junction kept 5 bases outside the gene matches. PCR primers comprised 60 Vbeta and 13 Jbeta primers. Method: immunoSEQ multiplex PCR; TCRdb's copy keeps in-frame clones and lacks some. The sample consists of about 120,000 clones, roughly 80% of them appearing once. Study-level results: TCR beta V segments were, for the most part, productive about 90% or about 30% of the time in an earlier analysis. Overall, approximately 150 TCR beta chains were annotated as cytomegalovirus-associated. Some 16,000 TCR beta sequences were associated with HLA alleles at 0.05 false discovery rate in a later analysis.

Worth noting for this clone: What it recognizes is unknown.

The chain joins TRBV5-4 to TRBJ2-7; 10 bases line up with TRBD1. The specimen was PBMCs. This sequence originates from a woman in her 40s in good health and CMV-seropositive. CDR3 amino acids: CASSGADRGYEQYF. For the CDR3, the DNA is TGTGCCAGCAGCGGCGCGGACAGGGGGTACGAGCAGTACTTC.